These 4 T cell receptor beta chains were all obtained from the same sample, sequenced in a study of control samples from healthy donors and cancer patients. Sequencing was performed with immunoSEQ multiplex PCR; in TCRdb, only in-frame clones are kept and a portion is missing. The top ten hold around 1.5% of the sample, which has 150,000 to 200,000 clones, 90% to 95% seen once. The specimen sequenced was blood. The receptors were gathered from a man aged 25 to 40 in good health.

The chain combines TRBV28 with TRBJ2-3, with unresolved D. V lost 4 bases to trimming and J lost 3 bases, with 2 bases between them. This CDR3 region has 11 residues. Germline V lookup: CDR1 MDHEN, CDR2 SYDVKM. This CDR3 is CASSSTDTQYF. Here the CDR3 DNA reads TGTGCCAGCAGTTCGACAGATACGCAGTATTTT.

In its sample, this clone was seen once. The rearrangement joins TRBV18 to TRBJ1-5; 8 bases match TRBD1. The germline gives CDR1 KGHSH, CDR2 LQKENI. The CDR3 has 15 amino acids. J was trimmed by 3 bases and V by 6 bases; bases with no gene match: 7. CDR3 DNA sequence: TGTGCCAGCTCCCTCGGACAGGGTAACAATCAGCCCCAGCATTTT. Its translation: CASSLGQGNNQPQHF.

With regard to this clone: Germline and junction disagree at one end, which may indicate a read error. The J gene is TRBJ1-2, the V gene TRBV2; D is possibly TRBD1 (5 bases). The CDR3 is 15 residues long. Germline V lookup: CDR1 SNHLY, CDR2 FYNNEI. The CDR3 reads CASSGQGSPLYRYTF. In DNA, the CDR3 is TGTGCCAGCAGTGGCCAGGGATCTCCCCTCTATCGCTACACCTTC.

This sequence joins TRBV30 and TRBJ1-1; D gene uncertain. Germline-derived CDR1 and CDR2 are GTSNPN and SVGIG (reference sequence). This CDR3 has 12 residues. Trimming took off 2 bases at V and 10 bases at J, with 14 bases between the two ends. For the CDR3, the DNA is TGTGCCTGGAGTCCCACGGGAAGTCGAGCTTTCTTT. Protein: CAWSPTGSRAFF. Based on the CDR3 plus reference TRBV30 and TRBJ1-1, the full variable domain is SQTIHQWPATLVQPVGSPLSLECTVEGTSNPNLYWYRQAAGRGLQLLFYSVGIGQISSEVPQNLSASRPQDRQFILSSKKLLLSDSGFYLCAWSPTGSRAFFGQGTRLTVV.